This T cell receptor beta chain was sequenced in a study of blood T cell repertoires in COVID-19. Study in general: Samples representing acute and convalescent COVID-19 were sourced from the United States, Italy and Spain.

In the study's own analysis: From reference gene primer amplification, estimates of nucleated cell counts were derived. The method was immunoSEQ multiplex PCR; TCRdb's version includes in-frame clones alone and lacks a portion of them. V and J calls and clone size are as listed in that table; D and trimming were resolved from the DNA. The data contain roughly 330,000 clones, roughly 88% of them singletons. V dropped 5 bases and J dropped 5; count of bases not matched to a gene: 3. Germline CDR1 SGHVS, CDR2 FQNEAQ. The CDR3 is 13 amino acids. The chain combines TRBV7-8 with TRBJ1-3; 7 nucleotides line up with TRBD1. The specimen was peripheral blood. The TCR originated in a woman between 45 and 65 years old with active or convalescent COVID-19. The CDR3, as DNA: TGTGCCAGCAGCCTGGGACAGAGAAACACCATATATTTT. Amino acid sequence: CASSLGQRNTIYF.